Following are 17 T cell receptor beta chains from one sample sequenced in a study of neurological immune-mediated disorders. Time point reported: longitudinal time-point 1 (baseline). MiXCR, applied by TCRdb to the 5' RACE reads, yields one record per CDR3 protein. The sample yields tens of thousands of distinct CDR3 sequences, around 3.1% seen once. Sequenced material: PBMCs. The source is an older woman with multiple sclerosis.

This clonotype has at least ten counts. J is TRBJ2-1 and V is TRBV3-1; D not resolved. Trimming took 5 bases from V and 8 from J, leaving 10 bases between them. Germline V gene data show CDR1 as LGHDT and CDR2 as YNNKEL (reference sequence). The CDR3 length is 12 residues. CDR3 sequence reads: CASSSDFYEQFF. CDR3 in DNA: TGTGCCAGCAGCTCCGATTTCTATGAGCAGTTCTTC.

This clonotype appeared many times. This sequence joins TRBV5-6 and TRBJ1-2; D not resolved. V was trimmed by 0 bases and J by 2 bases, leaving 2 bases between them. CDR1 is SGHDT, CDR2 YYEEEE, per germline. The CDR3 runs to 12 residues. The CDR3 sequence: CASSLVNYGYTF. In nucleotides, the CDR3 is TGTGCCAGCAGCTTGGTAAACTATGGCTACACCTTC.

This clonotype showed up many times. V is TRBV5-1 and J is TRBJ2-7; TRBD1 aligns across 7 bases. CDR1 SGHRS and CDR2 YFSETQ come from the germline V gene. This CDR3 spans 14 amino acids. V lost 4 bases, J lost 1 base, and 5 bases stayed unmatched. In DNA form, the CDR3 reads TGCGCCAGCAGCAGGGACAGCCCGTCCTACGAGCAGTACTTC. This encodes CASSRDSPSYEQYF.

This clonotype was picked up a small number of times. For the CDR3, the DNA is TGTGCCAGCAGAAGGGGATCCTATGGCTACACCTTC. Residues: CASRRGSYGYTF. V is TRBV6-6 and J is TRBJ1-2, with D maybe TRBD1 (5 bases). Trimming removed 6 bases from V and 4 bases from J, with 9 bases in between. Looked up from germline, CDR1 is MNHNY and CDR2 is SVGAGI (reference sequence). The CDR3 length is 12 residues.

At least ten counts were recorded for this clonotype. V usage is TRBV12-3 or TRBV12-4 and J usage is TRBJ2-3, with no clear D. V lost 7 bases, J lost 2 bases, and 16 bases lay in between. CDR3 length equals 15 residues. CDR3 DNA: TGTGCCAGCACTCTGGGCGGCCCAACCACAGATACGCAGTATTTT. Protein product: CASTLGGPTTDTQYF.

Many counts were recorded for this clonotype. The rearrangement uses TRBV7-9 and TRBJ2-2, with D possibly being TRBD1 or TRBD2 (5 bases each). The length of the CDR3 is 14 residues. Looked up from germline, CDR1 is SEHNR and CDR2 is FQNEAQ (reference sequence). V was pared by 8 bases and J by 9 bases, with 19 bases between. The CDR3: CASELGARSWELFF. CDR3 DNA: TGTGCCAGCGAGCTCGGGGCTCGGTCCTGGGAGCTGTTTTTT.

This clonotype appeared many times. The J gene is TRBJ2-5, the V gene TRBV14; 11 nucleotides align to TRBD2. V trimming: 1 base; J trimming: 1 base; junction bases outside the gene matches: 2. CDR1 is SGHDN and CDR2 is FVKESK in the germline V gene. This CDR3 contains 16 residues. CDR3 in DNA: TGTGCCAGCAGCCAAGCCCTAGCGGGGGGCCAAGAGACCCAGTACTTC. Protein sequence: CASSQALAGGQETQYF. The variable domain in full, with the rest retrieved from reference TRBV14 and TRBJ2-5, is EAGVTQFPSHSVIEKGQTVTLRCDPISGHDNLYWYRRVMGKEIKFLLHFVKESKQDESGMPNNRFLAERTGGTYSTLKVQPAELEDSGVYFCASSQALAGGQETQYFGPGTRLLVL.

Ten or more counts support this clonotype. Compared with germline, one end of the junction differs, possibly owing to a read error. V gene TRBV20-1 combines with J gene TRBJ1-1; D remains ambiguous. The CDR3 runs to 11 residues. Germline CDR1 is DFQATT and CDR2 is SNEGSKA (reference sequence). CDR3 in amino acids: CSARDPTKAFF. The DNA for the CDR3 is TGCAGTGCTAGAGATCCCACAAAAGCCTTCTTT.

This clonotype was detected many times. The chain couples TRBV28 to TRBJ1-2, with 7 nucleotides matching TRBD1. The CDR3 extends over 15 amino acids. J was trimmed by 4 bases and V by 3 bases; bases with no gene match: 8. Looked up from germline, CDR1 is MDHEN and CDR2 is SYDVKM. CDR3 region: CASSLVRPGGYGYTF. For the CDR3, the DNA is TGTGCCAGCAGTTTGGTCCGCCCAGGGGGCTATGGCTACACCTTC.

This clonotype showed up just a few times. The CDR3 reads CASSLRPTGELFF. CDR3 DNA sequence: TGTGCCAGCAGTTTACGACCCACCGGGGAGCTGTTTTTT. The chain recombines TRBV27 with TRBJ2-2; D is uncertain. In germline, CDR1 is MNHEY, CDR2 SMNVEV (reference sequence). This CDR3 has 13 amino acids. V lost 2 bases and J 4 bases, leaving 5 bases between the germline ends.

This clonotype was observed at least ten times. The rearrangement links TRBV29-1 to TRBJ2-1, with 12 bases matching TRBD1. Germline values: CDR1 SQVTM, CDR2 ANQGSEA. CDR3 length equals 14 residues. With V trimmed by 3 bases and J by 9 bases, 6 bases remained unmatched. DNA for the CDR3: TGCAGCGTTGAGACCGGGACAGGGGGCACTGAGCAGTTCTTC. This sequence encodes CSVETGTGGTEQFF.

This clonotype has a count of ten or more. The CDR3 reads CASSLQGGNEKLFF. The CDR3 nucleotides are TGTGCCAGCAGCTTACAGGGGGGGAATGAAAAACTGTTTTTT. This rearrangement joins TRBV7-2 to TRBJ1-4, with 7 nucleotides matching TRBD1. The CDR3 length is 14 residues. After removal of 2 bases from V and 5 bases from J, the junction contained 2 bases not matched to a gene. CDR1 is SGHTA, CDR2 FQGNSA, per germline. Supplemented by reference TRBV7-2 and TRBJ1-4, the full variable domain reads GAGVSQSPSNKVTEKGKDVELRCDPISGHTALYWYRQSLGQGLEFLIYFQGNSAPDKSGLPSDRFSAERTGGSVSTLTIQRTQQEDSAVYLCASSLQGGNEKLFFGSGTQLSVL.

This clonotype was detected ten times or more. V usage is TRBV6-2 or TRBV6-3 and J usage is TRBJ2-7, with no clear D. The length of the CDR3 is 12 residues. V was clipped by 2 bases and J by 7 bases, with 9 bases between them. Germline V gene lookup returns CDR1 MNHEY and CDR2 SVGEGT. The CDR3 nucleotides read TGTGCCAGCAGTTACCCCTCGAGGGAGCAGTACTTC. Residues: CASSYPSREQYF.

This clonotype has a count of ten or more. V and J are TRBV20-1 and TRBJ1-5; D is unresolved. V shed 4 bases and J shed 6 bases, with 10 bases lying between them. The V gene's germline CDR1 is DFQATT and CDR2 SNEGSKA (reference sequence). This CDR3 is 12 amino acids long. The chain's CDR3 is CSAIRGLQPQHF. The DNA for the CDR3 is TGCAGTGCTATCCGAGGTCTTCAGCCCCAGCATTTT.

This chain uses TRBV12-3 or TRBV12-4 with TRBJ2-7; 8 nucleotides match TRBD1. V was pared by 5 bases and J by 6 bases, with 3 bases of the junction left unmatched. The CDR3 runs to 12 residues. CDR3 coding DNA: TGTGCCAGCAGTGCGACAGGGGTCGAGCAGTACTTC. Its protein product is CASSATGVEQYF.

This clonotype was observed at least ten times. J is TRBJ1-4 and V is TRBV5-5, with 7 nucleotides matching TRBD1. Trimming took 2 bases from V and 4 from J; bases not matched to a gene: 8. The V gene's germline CDR1 is SGHKS and CDR2 YYEKEE (reference sequence). The CDR3 sequence is 16 residues long. The CDR3 sequence is CASSFRQGQNNEKLFF. CDR3 nucleotide sequence: TGTGCCAGCAGCTTCAGACAGGGTCAGAATAATGAAAAACTGTTTTTT.

This clonotype has at least ten counts. This chain links TRBV20-1 with TRBJ2-3; 7 bases align to TRBD2. V trimming: 3 bases; J trimming: 1 base; junction bases outside the gene matches: 16. The CDR3 is 18 residues long. CDR1 is DFQATT, CDR2 SNEGSKA, per germline (reference sequence). CDR3 coding DNA: TGCAGTGCTAGGGCATTGGGGACTGCTAGCGGACGCACAGATACGCAGTATTTT. It codes for CSARALGTASGRTDTQYF.